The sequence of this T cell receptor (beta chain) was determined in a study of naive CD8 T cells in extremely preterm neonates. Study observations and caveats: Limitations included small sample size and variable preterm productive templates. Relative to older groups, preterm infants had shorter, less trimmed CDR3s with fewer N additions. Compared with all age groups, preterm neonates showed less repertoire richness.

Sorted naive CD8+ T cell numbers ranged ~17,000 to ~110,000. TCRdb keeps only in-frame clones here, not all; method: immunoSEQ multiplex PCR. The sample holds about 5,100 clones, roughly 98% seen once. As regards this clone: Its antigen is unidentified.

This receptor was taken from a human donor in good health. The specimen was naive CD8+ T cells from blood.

CDR3 DNA sequence: TGTGCCAGCAGTTACTCGTCCGCGGCTAACTATGGCTACACCTTC. Translation gives CASSYSSAANYGYTF. The chain has TRBV6-5 and TRBJ1-2; no reliable D call. The CDR3 loop spans 15 amino acids. Germline-derived CDR1 and CDR2 are MNHEY and SVGAGI. The V end was cut by 0 bases, the J end by 0 bases, with 8 bases between.